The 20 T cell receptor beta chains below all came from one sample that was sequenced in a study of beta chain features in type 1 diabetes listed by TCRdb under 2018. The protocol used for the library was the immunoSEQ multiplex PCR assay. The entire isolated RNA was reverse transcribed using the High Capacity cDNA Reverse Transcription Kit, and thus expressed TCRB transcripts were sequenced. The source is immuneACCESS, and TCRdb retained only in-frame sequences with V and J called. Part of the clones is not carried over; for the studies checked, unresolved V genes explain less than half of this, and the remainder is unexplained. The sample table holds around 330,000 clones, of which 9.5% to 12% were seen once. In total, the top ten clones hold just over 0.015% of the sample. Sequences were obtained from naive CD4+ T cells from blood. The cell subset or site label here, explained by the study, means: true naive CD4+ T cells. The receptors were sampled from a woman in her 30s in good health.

As DNA, the CDR3 is TGTGCCAGCAGGCCTAGCGGAGAGACCCAGTACTTC. Amino acid sequence: CASRPSGETQYF. This chain uses TRBV28 with TRBJ2-5; TRBD2 aligns across 7 bases. Germline CDR1 reads MDHEN; CDR2 reads SYDVKM. V was pared by 6 bases and J by 4 bases, with 2 bases of the junction left unmatched. CDR3 length equals 12 residues.

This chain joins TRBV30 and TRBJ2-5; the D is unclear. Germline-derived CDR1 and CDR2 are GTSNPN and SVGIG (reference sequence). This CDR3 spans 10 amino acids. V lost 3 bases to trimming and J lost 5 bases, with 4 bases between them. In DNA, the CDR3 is TGTGCCTGGAGGGAGGAGACCCAGTACTTC. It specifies CAWREETQYF.

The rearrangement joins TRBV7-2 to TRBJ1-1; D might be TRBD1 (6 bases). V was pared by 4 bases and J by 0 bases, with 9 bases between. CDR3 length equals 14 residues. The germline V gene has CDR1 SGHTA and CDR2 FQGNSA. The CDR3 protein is CASSSRTVNTEAFF. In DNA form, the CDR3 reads TGTGCCAGCAGCTCGAGGACAGTGAACACTGAAGCTTTCTTT.

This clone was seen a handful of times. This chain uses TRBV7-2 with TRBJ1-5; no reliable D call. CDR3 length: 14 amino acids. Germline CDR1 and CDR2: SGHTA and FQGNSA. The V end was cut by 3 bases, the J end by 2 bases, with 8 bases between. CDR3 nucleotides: TGTGCCAGCAGCTTGTACTTTGGCAATCAGCCCCAGCATTTT. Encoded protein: CASSLYFGNQPQHF.

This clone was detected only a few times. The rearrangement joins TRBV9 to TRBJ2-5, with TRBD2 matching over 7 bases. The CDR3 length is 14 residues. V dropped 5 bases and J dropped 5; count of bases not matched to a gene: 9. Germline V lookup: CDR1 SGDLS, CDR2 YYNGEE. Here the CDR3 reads CASSLRGGLETQYF. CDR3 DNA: TGTGCCAGCAGTCTTAGGGGAGGGTTGGAGACCCAGTACTTC.

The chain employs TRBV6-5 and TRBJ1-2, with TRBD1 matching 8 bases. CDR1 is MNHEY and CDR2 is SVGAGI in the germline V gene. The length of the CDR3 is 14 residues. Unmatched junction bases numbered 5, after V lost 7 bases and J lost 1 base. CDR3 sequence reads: CASTGTGINYGYTF. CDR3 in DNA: TGTGCCAGCACCGGGACAGGAATTAACTATGGCTACACCTTC.

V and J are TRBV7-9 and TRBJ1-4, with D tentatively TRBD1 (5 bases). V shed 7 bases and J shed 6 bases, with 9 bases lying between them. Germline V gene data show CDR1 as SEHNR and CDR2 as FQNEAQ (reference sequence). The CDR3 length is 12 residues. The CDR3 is CASTGTDEKLFF. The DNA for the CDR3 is TGTGCCAGCACAGGGACTGATGAAAAACTGTTTTTT.

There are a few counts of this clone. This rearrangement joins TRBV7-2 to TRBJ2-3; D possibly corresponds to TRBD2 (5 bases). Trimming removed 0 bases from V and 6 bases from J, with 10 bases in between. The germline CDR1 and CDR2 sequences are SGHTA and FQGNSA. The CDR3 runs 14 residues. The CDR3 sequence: CASSLADRRDTQYF. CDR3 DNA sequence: TGTGCCAGCAGCTTAGCGGACCGGAGGGATACGCAGTATTTT.

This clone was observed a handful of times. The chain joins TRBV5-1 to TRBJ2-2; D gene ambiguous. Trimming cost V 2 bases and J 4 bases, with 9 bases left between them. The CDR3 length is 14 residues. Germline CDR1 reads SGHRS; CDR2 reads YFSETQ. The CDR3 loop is CASSFTRATGELFF. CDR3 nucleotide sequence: TGCGCCAGCAGCTTCACGCGAGCCACCGGGGAGCTGTTTTTT.

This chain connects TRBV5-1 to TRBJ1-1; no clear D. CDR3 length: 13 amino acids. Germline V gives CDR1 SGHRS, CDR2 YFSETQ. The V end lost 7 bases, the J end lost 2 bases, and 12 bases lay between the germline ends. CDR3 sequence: CASYGQENTEAFF. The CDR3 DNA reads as TGCGCCAGCTACGGCCAGGAAAACACTGAAGCTTTCTTT.

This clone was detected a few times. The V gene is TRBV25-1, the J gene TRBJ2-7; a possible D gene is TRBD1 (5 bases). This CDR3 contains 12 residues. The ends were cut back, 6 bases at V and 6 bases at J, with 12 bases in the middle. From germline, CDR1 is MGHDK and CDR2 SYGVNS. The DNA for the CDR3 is TGTGCCAGCAGAGGGGCCGCGTCCGAGCAGTACTTC. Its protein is CASRGAASEQYF.

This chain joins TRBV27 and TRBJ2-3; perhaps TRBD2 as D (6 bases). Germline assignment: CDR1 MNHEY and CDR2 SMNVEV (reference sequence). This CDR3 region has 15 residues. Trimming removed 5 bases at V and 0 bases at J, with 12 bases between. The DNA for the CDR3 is TGTGCCAGCAGTCCTCTCGGGACTAGCACAGATACGCAGTATTTT. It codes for CASSPLGTSTDTQYF.

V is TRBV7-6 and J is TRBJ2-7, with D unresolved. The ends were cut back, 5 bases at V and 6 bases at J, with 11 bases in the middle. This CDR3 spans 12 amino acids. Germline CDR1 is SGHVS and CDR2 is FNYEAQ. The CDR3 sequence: CASSPASGEQYF. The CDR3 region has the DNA TGTGCCAGCAGCCCAGCATCGGGCGAGCAGTACTTC.

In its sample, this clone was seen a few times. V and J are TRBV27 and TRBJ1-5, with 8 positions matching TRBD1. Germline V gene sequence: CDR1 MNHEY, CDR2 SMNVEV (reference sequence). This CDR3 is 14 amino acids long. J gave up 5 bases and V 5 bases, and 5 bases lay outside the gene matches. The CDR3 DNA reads TGTGCCAGCAGTGTTGGGACAGGATATCAGCCCCAGCATTTT. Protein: CASSVGTGYQPQHF.

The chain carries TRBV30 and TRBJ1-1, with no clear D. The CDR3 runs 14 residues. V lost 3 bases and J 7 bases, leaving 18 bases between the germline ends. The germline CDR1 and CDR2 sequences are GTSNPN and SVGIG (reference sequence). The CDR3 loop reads CAWSRKSTGNEAFF. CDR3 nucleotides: TGTGCCTGGAGCAGAAAGTCCACGGGGAATGAAGCTTTCTTT.

The CDR3 DNA reads as TGTGCCAGCAGTCCCCCCGCAGGGCTAAGTGGGGCCAACGTCCTGACTTTC. Protein product: CASSPPAGLSGANVLTF. The rearrangement joins TRBV28 to TRBJ2-6; the D gene is possibly TRBD1 (5 bases). The CDR3 spans 17 residues. Germline CDR1 and CDR2: MDHEN and SYDVKM. Trimming stripped 5 bases from V and 3 bases from J, with 17 bases between. Looking up the rest from reference TRBV28 and TRBJ2-6 gives the full variable domain: DVKVTQSSRYLVKRTGEKVFLECVQDMDHENMFWYRQDPGLGLRLIYFSYDVKMKEKGDIPEGYSVSREKKERFSLILESASTNQTSMYLCASSPPAGLSGANVLTFGAGSRLTVL.

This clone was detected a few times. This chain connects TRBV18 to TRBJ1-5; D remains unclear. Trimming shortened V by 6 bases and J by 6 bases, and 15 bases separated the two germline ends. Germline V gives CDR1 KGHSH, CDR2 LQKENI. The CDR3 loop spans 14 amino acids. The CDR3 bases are TGTGCCAGCTCCCACGGGGTTGAAGGTCAGCCCCAGCATTTT. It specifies CASSHGVEGQPQHF.

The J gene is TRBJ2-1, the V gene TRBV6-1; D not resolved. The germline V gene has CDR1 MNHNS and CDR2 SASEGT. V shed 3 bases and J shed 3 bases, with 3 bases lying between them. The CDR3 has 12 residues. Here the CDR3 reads CASSDSYNEQFF. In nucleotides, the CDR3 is TGTGCCAGCAGTGACAGCTACAATGAGCAGTTCTTC.

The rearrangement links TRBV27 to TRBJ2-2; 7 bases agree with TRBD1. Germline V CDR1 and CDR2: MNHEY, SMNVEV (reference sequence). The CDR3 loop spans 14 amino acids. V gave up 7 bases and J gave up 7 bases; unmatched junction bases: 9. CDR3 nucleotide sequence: TGTGCCAGCACAACGACAGGGTGGGACGGGGAGCTGTTTTTT. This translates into CASTTTGWDGELFF.

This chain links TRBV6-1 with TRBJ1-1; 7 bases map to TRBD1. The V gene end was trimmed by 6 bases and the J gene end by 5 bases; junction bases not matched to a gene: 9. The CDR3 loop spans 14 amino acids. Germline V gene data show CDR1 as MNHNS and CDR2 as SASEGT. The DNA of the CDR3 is TGTGCCAGCAGAAGACAGGGTGAGTTGACTGAAGCTTTCTTT. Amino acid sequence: CASRRQGELTEAFF.